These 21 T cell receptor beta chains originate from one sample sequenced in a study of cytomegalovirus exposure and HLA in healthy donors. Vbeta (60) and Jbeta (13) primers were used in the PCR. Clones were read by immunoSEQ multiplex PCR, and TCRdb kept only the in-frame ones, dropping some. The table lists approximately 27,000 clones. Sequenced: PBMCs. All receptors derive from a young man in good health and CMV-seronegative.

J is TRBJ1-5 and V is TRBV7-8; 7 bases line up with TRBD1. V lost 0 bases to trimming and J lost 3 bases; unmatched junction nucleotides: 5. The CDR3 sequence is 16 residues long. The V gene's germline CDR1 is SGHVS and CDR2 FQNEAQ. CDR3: CASSLARDSTNQPQHF. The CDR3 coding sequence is TGTGCCAGCAGCTTAGCCCGGGACAGCACCAATCAGCCCCAGCATTTT.

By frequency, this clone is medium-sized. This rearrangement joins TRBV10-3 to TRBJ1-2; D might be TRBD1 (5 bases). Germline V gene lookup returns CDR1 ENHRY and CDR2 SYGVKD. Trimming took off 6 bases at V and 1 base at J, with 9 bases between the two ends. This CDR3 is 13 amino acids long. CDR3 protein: CAIREGRNYGYTF. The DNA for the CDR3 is TGTGCCATCAGGGAGGGGCGTAACTATGGCTACACCTTC.

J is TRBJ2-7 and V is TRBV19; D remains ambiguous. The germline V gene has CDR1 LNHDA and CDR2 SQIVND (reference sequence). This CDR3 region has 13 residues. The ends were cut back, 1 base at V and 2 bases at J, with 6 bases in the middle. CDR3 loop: CASSIANPYEQYF. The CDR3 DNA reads TGTGCCAGTAGTATAGCAAATCCCTACGAGCAGTACTTC.

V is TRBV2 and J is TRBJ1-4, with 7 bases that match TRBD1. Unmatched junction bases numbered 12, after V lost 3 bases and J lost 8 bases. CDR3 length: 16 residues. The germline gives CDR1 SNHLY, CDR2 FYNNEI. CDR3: CASSDQVTGSTEKLFF. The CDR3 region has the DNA TGTGCCAGCAGTGACCAAGTGACAGGGTCCACCGAAAAACTGTTTTTT.

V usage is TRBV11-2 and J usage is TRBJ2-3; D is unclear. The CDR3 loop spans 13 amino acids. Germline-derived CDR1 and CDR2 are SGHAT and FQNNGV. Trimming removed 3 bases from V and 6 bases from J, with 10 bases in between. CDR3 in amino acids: CASSFSQVDTQYF. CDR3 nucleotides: TGTGCCAGCAGCTTTTCCCAGGTGGATACGCAGTATTTT.

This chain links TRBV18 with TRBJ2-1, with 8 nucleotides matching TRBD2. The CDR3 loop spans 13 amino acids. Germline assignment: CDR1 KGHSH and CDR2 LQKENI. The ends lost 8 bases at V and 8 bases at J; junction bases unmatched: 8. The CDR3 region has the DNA TGTGCCAGCGCCGAAGGACTAGCAGATGAGCAGTTCTTC. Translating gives CASAEGLADEQFF. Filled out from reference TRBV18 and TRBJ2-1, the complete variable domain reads NAGVMQNPRHLVRRRGQEARLRCSPMKGHSHVYWYRQLPEEGLKFMVYLQKENIIDESGMPKERFSAEFPKEGPSILRIQQVVRGDSAAYFCASAEGLADEQFFGPGTRLTVL.

As DNA, the CDR3 is TGCGCCAGCAGCCAAGATGGCCACCGGACAGGGTTGAACGAGCAGTACTTC. Translation: CASSQDGHRTGLNEQYF. The V call is TRBV4-1, the J call TRBJ2-7; 8 bases line up with TRBD1. This CDR3 has 17 residues. V was clipped by 0 bases and J by 5 bases; unmatched bases: 12. Looked up from germline, CDR1 is MGHRA and CDR2 is YSYEKL.

The CDR3 DNA reads as TGTGCCAGCTCACCACCAGGGGCTGAAGCTTTCTTT. Encoded protein: CASSPPGAEAFF. This chain links TRBV18 with TRBJ1-1; D is possibly TRBD1 (5 bases). The V gene lost 0 bases and the J gene lost 6 bases, with 5 bases spanning the gap. In germline, CDR1 is KGHSH, CDR2 LQKENI. The CDR3 length is 12 residues. Full variable domain (remainder filled in from reference TRBV18 and TRBJ1-1): NAGVMQNPRHLVRRRGQEARLRCSPMKGHSHVYWYRQLPEEGLKFMVYLQKENIIDESGMPKERFSAEFPKEGPSILRIQQVVRGDSAAYFCASSPPGAEAFFGQGTRLTVV.

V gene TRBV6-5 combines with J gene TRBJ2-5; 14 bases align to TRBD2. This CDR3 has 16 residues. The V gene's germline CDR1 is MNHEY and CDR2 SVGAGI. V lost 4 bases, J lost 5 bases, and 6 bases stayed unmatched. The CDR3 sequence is CASSWVTSGRAETQYF. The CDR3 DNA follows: TGTGCCAGCAGTTGGGTGACTAGCGGGAGGGCCGAGACCCAGTACTTC.

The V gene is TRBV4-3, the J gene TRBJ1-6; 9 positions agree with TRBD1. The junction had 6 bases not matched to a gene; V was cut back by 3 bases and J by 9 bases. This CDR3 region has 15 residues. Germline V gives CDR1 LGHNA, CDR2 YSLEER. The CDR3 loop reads CASSQTQGAGSPLHF. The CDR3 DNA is TGCGCCAGCAGCCAGACACAGGGGGCGGGTTCACCCCTCCACTTT.

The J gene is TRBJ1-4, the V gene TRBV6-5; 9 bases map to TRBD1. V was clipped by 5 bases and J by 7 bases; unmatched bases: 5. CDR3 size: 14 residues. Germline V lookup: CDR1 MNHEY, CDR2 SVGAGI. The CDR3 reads CASSDRGASEKLFF. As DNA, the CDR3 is TGTGCCAGCAGTGACAGGGGGGCGTCTGAAAAACTGTTTTTT.

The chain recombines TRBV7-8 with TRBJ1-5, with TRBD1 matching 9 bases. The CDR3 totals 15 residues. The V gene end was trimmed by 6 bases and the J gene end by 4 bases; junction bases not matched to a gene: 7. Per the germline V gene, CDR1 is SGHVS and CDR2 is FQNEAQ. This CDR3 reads CASRMTGGNNQPQHF. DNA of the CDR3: TGTGCCAGCAGAATGACAGGGGGGAATAATCAGCCCCAGCATTTT. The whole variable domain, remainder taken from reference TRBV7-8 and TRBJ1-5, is GAGVSQSPRYKVAKRGQDVALRCDPISGHVSLFWYQQALGQGPEFLTYFQNEAQLDKSGLPSDRFFAERPEGSVSTLKIQRTQQEDSAVYLCASRMTGGNNQPQHFGDGTRLSIL.

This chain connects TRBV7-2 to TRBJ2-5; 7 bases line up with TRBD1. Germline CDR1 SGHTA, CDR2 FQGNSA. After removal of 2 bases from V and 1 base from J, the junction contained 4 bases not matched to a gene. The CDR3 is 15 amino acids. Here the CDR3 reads CASSLTGQRQETQYF. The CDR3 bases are TGTGCCAGCAGCTTAACGGGACAGCGCCAAGAGACCCAGTACTTC.

The CDR3 DNA sequence: TGCAGCACCCACACCAACAATGAGCAGTTCTTC. It specifies CSTHTNNEQFF. The chain joins TRBV29-1 to TRBJ2-1; D is unresolved. V was pared by 8 bases and J by 5 bases, with 10 bases between. Germline CDR1 and CDR2: SQVTM and ANQGSEA. The CDR3 consists of 11 residues.

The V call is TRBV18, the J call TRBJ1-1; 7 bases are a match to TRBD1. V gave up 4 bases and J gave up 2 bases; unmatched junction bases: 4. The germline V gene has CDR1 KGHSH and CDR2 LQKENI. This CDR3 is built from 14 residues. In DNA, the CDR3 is TGTGCCAGCTCACTACAGGGGCTCAACACTGAAGCTTTCTTT. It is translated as CASSLQGLNTEAFF.

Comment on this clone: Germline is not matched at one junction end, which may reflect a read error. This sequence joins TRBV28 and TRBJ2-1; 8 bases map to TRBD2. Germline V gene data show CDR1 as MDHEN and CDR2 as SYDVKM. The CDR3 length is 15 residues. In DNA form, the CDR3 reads TGTGCCAGCAGTGACTGGACTAGCTCCGACAATGAGCAGTTCTTC. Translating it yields CASSDWTSSDNEQFF.

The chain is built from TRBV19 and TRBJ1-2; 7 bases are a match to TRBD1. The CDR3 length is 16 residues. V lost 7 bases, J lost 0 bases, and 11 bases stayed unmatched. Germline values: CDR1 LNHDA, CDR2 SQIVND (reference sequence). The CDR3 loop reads CASTKTSDRTNYGYTF. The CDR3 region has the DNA TGTGCCAGTACTAAGACCTCGGACAGGACTAACTATGGCTACACCTTC.

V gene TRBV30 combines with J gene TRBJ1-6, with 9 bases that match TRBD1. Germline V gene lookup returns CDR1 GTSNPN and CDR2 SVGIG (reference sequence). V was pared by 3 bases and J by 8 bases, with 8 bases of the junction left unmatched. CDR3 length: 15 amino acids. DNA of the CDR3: TGTGCCTGGAGCCTCGATGGGACAGGGTATTCACCCCTCCACTTT. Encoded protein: CAWSLDGTGYSPLHF.

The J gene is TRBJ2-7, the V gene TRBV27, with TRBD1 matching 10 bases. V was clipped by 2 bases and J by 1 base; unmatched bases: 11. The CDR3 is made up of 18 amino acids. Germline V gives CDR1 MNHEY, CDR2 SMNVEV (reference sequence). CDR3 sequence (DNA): TGTGCCAGCAGTTTACTGGGTAAGACAGGGGGCGCATCCTACGAGCAGTACTTC. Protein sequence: CASSLLGKTGGASYEQYF.

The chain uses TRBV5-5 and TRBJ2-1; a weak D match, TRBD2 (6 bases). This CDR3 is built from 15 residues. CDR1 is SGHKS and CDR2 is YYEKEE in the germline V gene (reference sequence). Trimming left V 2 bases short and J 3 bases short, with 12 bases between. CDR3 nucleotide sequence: TGTGCCAGCAGCTTAGGGCTAGCGTTCTACAATGAGCAGTTCTTC. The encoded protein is CASSLGLAFYNEQFF.

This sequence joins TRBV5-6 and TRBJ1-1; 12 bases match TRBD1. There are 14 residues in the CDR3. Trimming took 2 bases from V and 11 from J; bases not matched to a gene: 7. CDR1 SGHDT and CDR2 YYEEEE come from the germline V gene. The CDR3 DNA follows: TGTGCCAGCAGCTTTTGGTCGGGACAGGGGGCGGCTTTCTTT. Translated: CASSFWSGQGAAFF.